Presented here are 29 T cell receptor beta chains from one specimen sequenced in a study of CD8 T cells in ankylosing spondylitis. Study-wide points: Made up of eight or nine highly homologous variants, a TCR beta motif appeared characteristic of ankylosing spondylitis blood.

TCRdb called the 5' RACE reads again in MiXCR, with one record for every CDR3 protein. The table lists hundreds of thousands of distinct CDR3 sequences, 25% to 30% of them singletons, with 0.89% in the top ten. No antigen is known for these receptors. Sequencing input: blood, either unsorted or a sorted T cell fraction (not recorded which). Source of these receptors: a male donor with ankylosing spondylitis.

This sequence joins TRBV18 and TRBJ2-1, with D maybe TRBD2 (6 bases). Germline V gives CDR1 KGHSH, CDR2 LQKENI. This CDR3 region has 13 residues. V dropped 3 bases and J dropped 7 bases, with 10 bases sitting between them. DNA for the CDR3: TGTGCCAGCTCACCGGGACTGACAAATGAGCAGTTCTTC. It yields the protein CASSPGLTNEQFF.

The chain uses TRBV11-2 and TRBJ2-5; 7 bases fit TRBD2. V was pared by 1 base and J by 3 bases, with 5 bases of the junction left unmatched. This CDR3 has 15 amino acids. Germline V CDR1 and CDR2: SGHAT, FQNNGV. CDR3 nucleotide sequence: TGTGCCAGCAGCTTAGTGGGTGGGGGGGAAGAGACCCAGTACTTC. It encodes CASSLVGGGEETQYF.

This clonotype was observed a few times. The chain uses TRBV20-1 and TRBJ1-4, with TRBD1 identical over 9 bases. CDR3 length equals 18 residues. The junction had 14 bases not matched to a gene; V was cut back by 6 bases and J by 0 bases. Germline CDR1 and CDR2: DFQATT and SNEGSKA (reference sequence). CDR3 amino acids: CSAIFGTGIRATNEKLFF. CDR3 coding DNA: TGCAGTGCAATCTTCGGGACAGGGATACGGGCAACTAATGAAAAACTGTTTTTT.

The chain combines TRBV2 with TRBJ1-6, with TRBD1 matching over 7 bases. V shed 10 bases and J 7 bases; nucleotides not matched to a gene: 13. The germline V gene encodes CDR1 SNHLY and CDR2 FYNNEI. CDR3 length: 15 residues. CDR3 amino acids: CANLPGTATNSPLHF. CDR3 coding DNA: TGTGCCAACCTGCCGGGGACAGCCACAAATTCACCCCTCCACTTT.

The rearrangement joins TRBV2 to TRBJ2-1, with 9 bases matching TRBD2. This CDR3 has 12 residues. The V gene's germline CDR1 is SNHLY and CDR2 FYNNEI. Trimming cost V 6 bases and J 14 bases; bases outside gene matches: 8. The CDR3 spells CASREIAGAEFF. CDR3 coding DNA: TGTGCCAGCAGAGAAATAGCGGGAGCCGAGTTCTTC.

The chain recombines TRBV20-1 with TRBJ1-1; 11 nucleotides align to TRBD1. In germline, CDR1 is DFQATT, CDR2 SNEGSKA (reference sequence). V lost 6 bases to trimming and J lost 3 bases; unmatched junction nucleotides: 6. This CDR3 has 14 amino acids. The CDR3 is CSAKDRGRDTEAFF. As DNA, the CDR3 is TGCAGTGCAAAGGACAGGGGGCGAGACACTGAAGCTTTCTTT.

The sample holds a few counts of this clonotype. V gene TRBV20-1 combines with J gene TRBJ2-3; 10 positions agree with TRBD2. Trimming took 2 bases from V and 4 from J; bases not matched to a gene: 3. Germline V CDR1 and CDR2: DFQATT, SNEGSKA (reference sequence). This CDR3 is built from 14 residues. The CDR3 DNA sequence: TGCAGTGCTAGAATAGCGGGAGGAGCAGATACGCAGTATTTT. Encoded protein: CSARIAGGADTQYF.

J is TRBJ2-1 and V is TRBV15, with D perhaps matching TRBD2 (5 bases). CDR1 and CDR2 (germline): LNHNV, YYDKDF (reference sequence). Trimming stripped 4 bases from V and 3 bases from J, with 10 bases between. This CDR3 spans 14 amino acids. The CDR3 protein is CATSTGSNYNEQFF. CDR3 sequence (DNA): TGTGCCACCAGCACGGGAAGTAACTACAATGAGCAGTTCTTC.

V and J are TRBV12-3 or TRBV12-4 and TRBJ2-2; D possibly corresponds to TRBD1 (6 bases). This CDR3 has 13 residues. V was shortened by 6 bases and J by 4 bases, with 9 bases between the two germline ends. DNA of the CDR3: TGTGCCAGCAGCCAGACAGGCACCGGGGAGCTGTTTTTT. Protein sequence: CASSQTGTGELFF.

V gene TRBV12-3 or TRBV12-4 combines with J gene TRBJ2-7; tentatively, D is TRBD2 (6 bases). The CDR3 covers 14 residues. Trimming removed 3 bases from V and 6 bases from J, with 15 bases in between. This chain's CDR3 is CASSLGLPGREQYV. As DNA, the CDR3 is TGTGCCAGCAGTTTGGGACTCCCTGGGCGCGAGCAGTACGTC.

This chain uses TRBV20-1 with TRBJ2-1; D is unresolved. Looked up from germline, CDR1 is DFQATT and CDR2 is SNEGSKA (reference sequence). The CDR3 totals 13 residues. Between the trimmed V and J ends, which lost 2 bases and 3 bases, there was a span of 8 bases. In DNA, the CDR3 is TGCAGTGCTAGACAGGCTATCTACAATGAGCAGTTCTTC. As protein: CSARQAIYNEQFF.

The chain combines TRBV24-1 with TRBJ2-1; the D is unclear. Germline-derived CDR1 and CDR2 are KGHDR and SFDVKD. Trimming stripped 4 bases from V and 3 bases from J, with 15 bases between. The CDR3 spans 16 residues. The CDR3: CATSEPRWPHYNEQFF. As DNA, the CDR3 is TGTGCCACCAGTGAGCCCCGATGGCCCCACTACAATGAGCAGTTCTTC.

With respect to this clonotype: A much larger clone sits a single nucleotide away, making a read error possible. The chain combines TRBV20-1 with TRBJ2-5; the match to TRBD2 covers 10 bases. This CDR3 comprises 16 residues. Germline-derived CDR1 and CDR2 are DFQATT and SNEGSKA (reference sequence). CDR3 protein: CCDSPWTSGEGETQYF. CDR3 DNA: TGCTGTGACTCGCCTTGGACTAGCGGAGAAGGAGAGACCCAGTACTTC.

This clonotype was picked up many times. The gene calls are TRBV15 and TRBJ1-5; 7 bases map to TRBD1. Germline trimming cut 0 bases from V and 0 bases from J; bases unmatched to any gene: 2. This CDR3 spans 16 amino acids. CDR1 LNHNV and CDR2 YYDKDF come from the germline V gene (reference sequence). The CDR3: CATSRDGQASNQPQHF. The DNA for the CDR3 is TGTGCCACCAGCAGAGATGGACAGGCTAGCAATCAGCCCCAGCATTTT. Full variable domain (rest looked up from reference TRBV15 and TRBJ1-5): DAMVIQNPRYQVTQFGKPVTLSCSQTLNHNVMYWYQQKSSQAPKLLFHYYDKDFNNEADTPDNFQSRRPNTSFCFLDIRSPGLGDTAMYLCATSRDGQASNQPQHFGDGTRLSIL.

This clonotype was picked up a small number of times. V is TRBV7-2 and J is TRBJ2-7; a possible D gene is TRBD2 (7 bases). Trimming left V 8 bases short and J 0 bases short, with 23 bases between. The CDR3 totals 17 residues. Germline V gene data show CDR1 as SGHTA and CDR2 as FQGNSA. CDR3 region: CASSQNWGRGSSYEQYF. The CDR3 nucleotides are TGTGCCAGCTCTCAGAATTGGGGGAGGGGGAGCTCCTACGAGCAGTACTTC.

Only a few counts were recorded for this clonotype. This chain uses TRBV10-3 with TRBJ2-6; no firm D call. The CDR3 is 16 amino acids. Germline-derived CDR1 and CDR2 are ENHRY and SYGVKD. The V and J ends lost 6 bases and 4 bases respectively, with 16 bases between them. This chain's CDR3 is CAISLSTARGANVLTF. The CDR3 coding sequence is TGTGCCATCAGCCTTTCGACGGCGCGGGGGGCCAACGTCCTGACTTTC.

The chain has TRBV12-3 or TRBV12-4 and TRBJ2-7; D not certain. Trimming stripped 3 bases from V and 0 bases from J, with 9 bases between. This CDR3 is 14 amino acids long. CDR3 in amino acids: CASSFSRSSYEQYF. CDR3 coding DNA: TGTGCCAGCAGTTTTTCCAGGAGCTCCTACGAGCAGTACTTC.

This clonotype turned up a few times. The J gene is TRBJ2-3, the V gene TRBV4-2; TRBD1 matches at 10 bases. The V segment lost 0 bases and the J segment 1 base; nucleotides outside the gene matches: 7. This CDR3 has 18 residues. Looked up from germline, CDR1 is LGHNA and CDR2 is YNFKEQ. The CDR3 nucleotides are TGTGCCAGCAGCCAAGAATCGAGGGGGACAGGGGGCACAGATACGCAGTATTTT. Translation gives CASSQESRGTGGTDTQYF.

The rearrangement links TRBV4-2 to TRBJ2-3, with TRBD2 matching over 8 bases. This CDR3 spans 16 amino acids. In germline, CDR1 is LGHNA, CDR2 YNFKEQ. Trimming took 1 base from V and 4 from J; bases not matched to a gene: 7. The CDR3 loop reads CASSQVSQAGADTQYF. The CDR3 DNA follows: TGTGCCAGCAGCCAAGTCTCCCAAGCGGGAGCAGATACGCAGTATTTT.

This clonotype was seen only a few times. The V and J genes are TRBV3-1 and TRBJ1-3; D call uncertain. V gave up 4 bases and J gave up 2 bases, with 6 bases separating them. This CDR3 contains 13 residues. CDR1 is LGHDT and CDR2 is YNNKEL in the germline V gene (reference sequence). DNA for the CDR3: TGTGCCAGCAGCCGATTAACTGGAAACACCATATATTTT. Its protein product is CASSRLTGNTIYF.

V gene TRBV7-7 combines with J gene TRBJ2-1; TRBD1 might be the D (6 bases). CDR1 is SSHAT, CDR2 FNYEAQ, per germline (reference sequence). The CDR3 runs 15 residues. The germline V and J ends were trimmed by 1 base and 2 bases, with 9 bases remaining between them. The CDR3 DNA sequence: TGTGCCAGCAGCTTAGACAGGGTCACCTACAATGAGCAGTTCTTC. Translating gives CASSLDRVTYNEQFF.

The sample holds a few counts of this clonotype. This chain uses TRBV4-2 with TRBJ2-4, with TRBD2 matching 9 bases. Germline-derived CDR1 and CDR2 are LGHNA and YNFKEQ. The CDR3 is made up of 20 amino acids. Trimming at V came to 0 bases and at J to 0 bases, leaving 12 bases not matched to a gene. The CDR3 protein is CASSQDKSVLAGLAKNIQYF. In DNA form, the CDR3 reads TGTGCCAGCAGCCAAGACAAATCAGTTCTAGCGGGATTAGCCAAAAACATTCAGTACTTC.

This clonotype was seen many times. The chain is built from TRBV24-1 and TRBJ2-3, with a possible D match to TRBD1 (6 bases). Germline V CDR1 and CDR2: KGHDR, SFDVKD. CDR3 size: 15 residues. V was pared by 6 bases and J by 6 bases, with 18 bases between. The DNA of the CDR3 is TGTGCCACCAGTCCCAGGGACACCCGCAGGGATACGCAGTATTTT. As protein: CATSPRDTRRDTQYF.

This clonotype was counted a few times. The chain carries TRBV7-2 and TRBJ2-2, with TRBD1 as a possible D gene (6 bases). The CDR3 length is 13 residues. From germline, CDR1 is SGHTA and CDR2 FQGNSA. V lost 5 bases and J lost 4, with 8 bases in between. CDR3 loop: CASSRQVTGELFF. DNA of the CDR3: TGTGCCAGCAGCCGACAGGTCACCGGGGAGCTGTTTTTT.

The chain uses TRBV5-1 and TRBJ2-7, with D possibly being TRBD1 or TRBD2 (5 bases each). With 4 bases removed from V and 2 bases from J, the gap between germline ends came to 22 bases. The CDR3 has 17 amino acids. Germline CDR1 reads SGHRS; CDR2 reads YFSETQ. The CDR3 reads CASSPLRQGERTYEQYV. Written as DNA, the CDR3 is TGCGCCAGCAGCCCCCTCCGGCAGGGAGAAAGGACCTACGAGCAGTACGTC.

This clonotype was seen more than once but under ten times. This chain links TRBV7-8 with TRBJ2-5, with 10 bases fitting TRBD2. This CDR3 spans 15 amino acids. The trim removed 5 bases at V and 6 bases at J, leaving 9 bases unmatched. Germline V CDR1 and CDR2: SGHVS, FQNEAQ. CDR3 sequence: CASSPSSGRSKTQYF. CDR3 bases: TGTGCCAGCAGCCCTTCTAGCGGGAGATCAAAGACCCAGTACTTC.

Only a few counts were recorded for this clonotype. V usage is TRBV20-1 and J usage is TRBJ1-3; D gene uncertain. Germline CDR1 is DFQATT and CDR2 is SNEGSKA (reference sequence). The CDR3 extends over 14 amino acids. Trimming removed 1 base at V and 4 bases at J, with 11 bases between. CDR3 nucleotides: TGCAGTGCTAGAGGGACCTTTGGAGGAAACACCATATATTTT. Protein sequence: CSARGTFGGNTIYF.

The chain couples TRBV3-1 to TRBJ1-5; possible D gene TRBD1, 6 bases. The germline gives CDR1 LGHDT, CDR2 YNNKEL (reference sequence). The CDR3 runs to 15 residues. V lost 4 bases and J 2 bases, leaving 12 bases between the germline ends. CDR3 bases: TGTGCCAGCAGCCGTCAAGGGGGGGGCAATCAGCCCCAGCATTTT. It yields the protein CASSRQGGGNQPQHF.

This clonotype was seen more than once but under ten times. The rearrangement links TRBV7-2 to TRBJ1-2, with a tentative D call TRBD1 (6 bases). V lost 2 bases and J 1 base, leaving 11 bases between the germline ends. Germline lookup yields CDR1 SGHTA and CDR2 FQGNSA. This CDR3 region has 15 residues. The CDR3 protein is CASSLSAGDNYGYTF. The CDR3 coding sequence is TGTGCCAGCAGCTTAAGTGCAGGGGATAACTATGGCTACACCTTC. The full variable domain, completed using reference TRBV7-2 and TRBJ1-2, is GAGVSQSPSNKVTEKGKDVELRCDPISGHTALYWYRQSLGQGLEFLIYFQGNSAPDKSGLPSDRFSAERTGGSVSTLTIQRTQQEDSAVYLCASSLSAGDNYGYTFGSGTRLTVV.